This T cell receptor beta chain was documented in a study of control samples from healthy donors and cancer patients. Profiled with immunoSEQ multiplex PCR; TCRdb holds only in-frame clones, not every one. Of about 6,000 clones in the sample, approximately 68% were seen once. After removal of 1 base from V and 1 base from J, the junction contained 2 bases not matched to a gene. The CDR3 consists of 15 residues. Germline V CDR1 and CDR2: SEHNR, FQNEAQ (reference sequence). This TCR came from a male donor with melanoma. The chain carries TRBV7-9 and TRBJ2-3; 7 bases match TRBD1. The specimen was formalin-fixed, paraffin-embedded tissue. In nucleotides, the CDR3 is TGTGCCAGCAGCTTAGTTCAGGGGGGCACAGATACGCAGTATTTT. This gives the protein CASSLVQGGTDTQYF.